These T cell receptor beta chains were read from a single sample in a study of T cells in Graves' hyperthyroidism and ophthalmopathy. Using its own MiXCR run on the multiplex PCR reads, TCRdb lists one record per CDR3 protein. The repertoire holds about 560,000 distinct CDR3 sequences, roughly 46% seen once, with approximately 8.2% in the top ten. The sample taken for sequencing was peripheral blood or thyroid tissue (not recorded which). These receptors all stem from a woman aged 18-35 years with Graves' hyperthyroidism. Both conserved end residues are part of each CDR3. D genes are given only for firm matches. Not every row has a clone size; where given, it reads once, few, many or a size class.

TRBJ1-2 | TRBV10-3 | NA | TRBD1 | CAISEGGGANYGYTF | TGTGCCATCAGTGAAGGGGGCGGGGCGAACTATGGCTACACCTTC
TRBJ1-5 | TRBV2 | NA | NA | CAISDRGVEVYSNQPQHF | TGTGCCATCAGCGACCGGGGGGTGGAGGTCTATAGCAATCAGCCCCAGCATTTT
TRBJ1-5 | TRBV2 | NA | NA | CASSVEAGSNQLQHF | TGTGCCAGCAGCGTAGAAGCAGGGAGCAATCAGCTCCAGCATTTT
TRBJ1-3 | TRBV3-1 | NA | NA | CASSPSWDHENTIYF | TGTGCCAGCAGCCCCAGCTGGGACCACGAAAACACCATATATTTT
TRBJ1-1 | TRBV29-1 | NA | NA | CSVARRTEAFF | TGCAGCGTTGCCAGGCGCACTGAAGCTTTCTTT
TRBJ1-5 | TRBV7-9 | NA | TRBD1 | CASSLPNRGKQPQHF | TGTGCCAGCAGCTTACCCAACAGGGGGAAGCAGCCCCAGCATTTT
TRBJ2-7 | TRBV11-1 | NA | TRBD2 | CASSHPGLASYEQYF | TGTGCCAGCAGCCACCCGGGACTAGCGTCCTACGAGCAGTACTTC
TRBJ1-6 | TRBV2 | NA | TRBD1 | CASRDRAGENSPLHF | TGTGCCAGCCGGGACAGGGCGGGGGAAAATTCACCCCTCCACTTT
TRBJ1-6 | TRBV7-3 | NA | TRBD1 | CASSPRTGTSPLHF | TGTGCCAGCAGCCCCCGGACAGGGACATCACCCCTCCACTTT
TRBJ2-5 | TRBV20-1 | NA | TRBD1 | CSARGRQGRETQYF | TGCAGTGCTAGGGGGCGACAGGGGCGAGAGACCCAGTACTTC
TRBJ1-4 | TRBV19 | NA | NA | CASSDHRAAEKLFF | TGTGCCAGTAGTGACCACAGGGCTGCTGAAAAACTGTTTTTT
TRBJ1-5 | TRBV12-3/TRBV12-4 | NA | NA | CASSFGQPNQPQHF | TGTGCCAGCAGTTTCGGGCAGCCTAATCAGCCCCAGCATTTT
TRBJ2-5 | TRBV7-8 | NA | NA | CASSFGDYQETQYF | TGTGCCAGCAGCTTTGGGGACTACCAAGAGACCCAGTACTTC
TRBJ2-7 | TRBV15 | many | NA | CATSRVVEGEQYF | TGTGCCACCAGCAGAGTGGTCGAGGGGGAGCAGTACTTC
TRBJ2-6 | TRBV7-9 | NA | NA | CASSSLQGNTPGANVLTF | TGTGCCAGCAGCTCCCTTCAGGGGAACACCCCTGGGGCCAACGTCCTGACTTTC
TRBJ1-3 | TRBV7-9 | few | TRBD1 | CASSQGGQLSGNTIYF | TGTGCCAGCAGCCAAGGGGGACAGCTCTCTGGAAACACCATATATTTT
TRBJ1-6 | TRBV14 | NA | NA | CASSLLMRGNPVDSPLHF | TGTGCCAGCAGCCTTTTAATGAGGGGGAACCCCGTTGATTCACCCCTCCACTTT
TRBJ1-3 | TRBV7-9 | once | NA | CASSLNGVGNTIYF | TGTGCCAGCAGCTTGAATGGGGTTGGAAACACCATATATTTT
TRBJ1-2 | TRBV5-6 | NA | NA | CASSLYPESRGYTF | TGTGCCAGCAGCTTGTATCCGGAATCAAGGGGCTACACCTTC
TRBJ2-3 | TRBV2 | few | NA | CATLPRESTDTQYF | TGTGCCACACTCCCACGGGAAAGCACAGATACGCAGTATTTT
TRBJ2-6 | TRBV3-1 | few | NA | CASSHSFRATGANVLTF | TGTGCCAGCAGCCACAGTTTTCGGGCAACTGGGGCCAACGTCCTGACTTTC
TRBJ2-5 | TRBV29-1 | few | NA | CSAASTGVTEETQYF | TGCAGCGCCGCCTCTACGGGGGTTACGGAAGAGACCCAGTACTTC
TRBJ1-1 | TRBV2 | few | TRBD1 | CASSSRDSTEAFF | TGTGCCAGCAGTTCACGGGACAGTACTGAAGCTTTCTTT
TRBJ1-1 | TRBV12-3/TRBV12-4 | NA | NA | CASSFLADTEAFF | TGTGCCAGCAGTTTCTTGGCAGACACTGAAGCTTTCTTT
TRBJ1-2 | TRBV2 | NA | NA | CASSARRRSNYGYTF | TGTGCCAGCAGTGCTAGGAGACGGTCAAACTATGGCTACACCTTC
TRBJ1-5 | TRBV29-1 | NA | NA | CSVVGGVYEHF | TGCAGCGTTGTAGGGGGAGTGTACGAGCATTTT
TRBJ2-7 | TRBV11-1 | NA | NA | CASSGWNGAYEQYF | TGTGCCAGCAGTGGATGGAACGGCGCCTACGAGCAGTACTTC
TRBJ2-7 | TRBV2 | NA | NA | CASTEEGVGRGYEQYF | TGTGCCAGCACCGAAGAGGGAGTGGGGAGAGGCTACGAGCAGTACTTC
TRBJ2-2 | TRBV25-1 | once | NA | CASSDWARNTGELFF | TGTGCCAGCAGTGACTGGGCTCGGAACACCGGGGAGCTGTTTTTT
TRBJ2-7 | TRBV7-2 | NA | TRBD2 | CASSSRRLAGYEQYF | TGTGCCAGCAGCTCCAGGAGACTAGCGGGGTACGAGCAGTACTTC